The rows below give T cell receptor beta chains drawn from one sample of a study of metastatic and nonmetastatic thyroid tumors. From the PCR reads, TCRdb re-called clones with MiXCR. The sample lists about 9,900 clones; approximately 10% were seen once. Input material: tumor tissue. The receptors shown here come from a female donor with papillary thyroid cancer or a benign thyroid nodule (not recorded which). Some clones in this sample may be carry-over from other donors' samples. The CDR3 runs from the conserved cysteine through the conserved F or W. A D gene is named only where the DNA matches it firmly. The size entry is marked missing in some rows and otherwise reads once, few, many or a size class.

V: TRBV24-1
size: medium-sized
D: .
J: TRBJ2-3
CDR3: CATALNTDTQYF
DNA: TGTGCCACCGCACTGAACACAGATACGCAGTATTTT

V: TRBV20-1
size: many
D: TRBD1
J: TRBJ1-1
CDR3: CSATPTGMNTEAFF
DNA: TGCAGTGCCACCCCGACAGGGATGAACACTGAAGCTTTCTTT

V: TRBV9
size: many
D: TRBD1
J: TRBJ1-6
CDR3: CASSRRTGEGSPLHF
DNA: TGTGCCAGCAGCCGACGGACAGGGGAGGGTTCACCCCTCCACTTT

V: TRBV4-2
size: .
D: .
J: TRBJ2-3
CDR3: CASSRKGLTSTKITDTQYF
DNA: TGTGCCAGCAGCCGTAAGGGGCTGACGAGTACTAAAATCACAGATACGCAGTATTTT

V: TRBV5-1
size: many
D: .
J: TRBJ1-6
CDR3: CASSLEGYSPLHF
DNA: TGCGCCAGCAGCTTGGAGGGGTACTCACCCCTCCACTTT

V: TRBV3-1
size: many
D: TRBD1
J: TRBJ2-1
CDR3: CASSQFPPRTGNYNEQFF
DNA: TGTGCCAGCAGCCAATTCCCCCCGCGGACAGGGAACTACAATGAGCAGTTCTTC

V: TRBV27
size: medium-sized
D: .
J: TRBJ2-7
CDR3: CASSFIGTPYEQYF
DNA: TGTGCCAGCAGTTTTATAGGGACCCCCTACGAACAGTACTTC

V: TRBV7-8
size: few
D: TRBD1
J: TRBJ1-4
CDR3: CASSRRQGWGRGEKLFF
DNA: TGTGCCAGCAGCCGACGACAGGGTTGGGGTAGGGGTGAAAAACTGTTTTTT

V: TRBV5-6
size: many
D: TRBD1
J: TRBJ1-3
CDR3: CASTLTGLGNTIYF
DNA: TGTGCCAGCACCCTGACAGGGTTGGGAAACACCATATATTTT

V: TRBV7-6
size: many
D: .
J: TRBJ2-6
CDR3: CASSLGATGANVLTF
DNA: TGTGCCAGCAGCTTAGGGGCTACTGGGGCCAACGTCCTGACTTTC

V: TRBV5-8
size: many
D: TRBD1
J: TRBJ1-6
CDR3: CASSGSGTVSSYNSPLHF
DNA: TGTGCCAGCAGCGGATCCGGGACAGTAAGCTCCTATAATTCACCCCTCCACTTT

V: TRBV7-2
size: many
D: .
J: TRBJ1-5
CDR3: CASSYPGSPNQPQHF
DNA: TGTGCCAGCAGCTACCCCGGCAGCCCCAATCAGCCCCAGCATTTT

V: TRBV7-2
size: .
D: TRBD1
J: TRBJ1-1
CDR3: CASSLQTGGGTEAFF
DNA: TGTGCCAGCAGCCTCCAGACAGGGGGAGGAACTGAAGCTTTCTTT

V: TRBV6-9
size: .
D: .
J: TRBJ2-7
CDR3: CASKLNISPSYEQYF
DNA: TGTGCCAGCAAGTTAAACATCTCCCCCTCCTACGAGCAGTACTTC

V: TRBV6-2/TRBV6-3
size: few
D: TRBD2
J: TRBJ2-1
CDR3: CASRFTTSGNNEQFF
DNA: TGTGCCAGCCGATTCACGACTAGCGGAAACAATGAGCAGTTCTTC

V: TRBV6-5
size: medium-sized
D: .
J: TRBJ2-3
CDR3: CASSYESDTQYF
DNA: TGTGCCAGCAGTTACGAGTCGGATACGCAGTATTTT